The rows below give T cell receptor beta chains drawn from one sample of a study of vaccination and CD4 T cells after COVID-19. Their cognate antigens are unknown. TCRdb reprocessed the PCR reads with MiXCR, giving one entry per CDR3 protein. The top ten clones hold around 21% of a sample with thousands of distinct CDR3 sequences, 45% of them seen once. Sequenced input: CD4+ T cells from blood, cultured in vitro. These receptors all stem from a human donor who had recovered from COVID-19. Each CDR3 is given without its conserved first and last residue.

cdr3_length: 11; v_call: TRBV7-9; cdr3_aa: ASSSQLAGRRY
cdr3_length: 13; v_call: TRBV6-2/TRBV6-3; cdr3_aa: ASSEHGYAGNTIY
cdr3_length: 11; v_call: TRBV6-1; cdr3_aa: AGGGPSSYGYT
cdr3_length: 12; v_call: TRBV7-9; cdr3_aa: ASSLTTRGGEQY
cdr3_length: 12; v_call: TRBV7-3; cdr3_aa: ASSLMGLTDTQY
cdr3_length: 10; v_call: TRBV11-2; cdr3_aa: ASSSNNSPLH
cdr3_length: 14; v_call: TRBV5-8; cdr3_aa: ASSLRLGAGWDTQY
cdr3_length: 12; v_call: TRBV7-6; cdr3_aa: ASSLGAVQETQY
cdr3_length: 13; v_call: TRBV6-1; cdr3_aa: ASEGLVGGHNEQF
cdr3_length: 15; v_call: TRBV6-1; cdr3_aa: ASSAGVAGGDWRTQY
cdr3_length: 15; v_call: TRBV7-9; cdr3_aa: ASSLAPRGQHSYEQY
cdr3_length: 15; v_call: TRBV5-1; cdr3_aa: ASSSRPGGSGANVLT
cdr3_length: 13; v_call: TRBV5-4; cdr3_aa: ASSLGGRYQETQY
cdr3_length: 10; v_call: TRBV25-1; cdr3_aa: ASSLGGNTIY
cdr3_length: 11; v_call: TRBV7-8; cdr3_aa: ASSLVQGDTQY
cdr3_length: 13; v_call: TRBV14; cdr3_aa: ASSPKQVSGAEAF
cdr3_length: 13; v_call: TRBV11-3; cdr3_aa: ASSLGGPGADTQY
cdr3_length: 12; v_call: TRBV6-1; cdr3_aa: ASSLRAGNQPQH
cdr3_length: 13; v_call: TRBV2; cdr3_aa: ASRGDREGNTEAF
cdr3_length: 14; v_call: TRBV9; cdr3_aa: ASSVDAGGLRDTQY
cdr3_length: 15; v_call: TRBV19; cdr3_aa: ASSTSPGQGAVYGYT
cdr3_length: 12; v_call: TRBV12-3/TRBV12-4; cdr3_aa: ASSLRGREETQY
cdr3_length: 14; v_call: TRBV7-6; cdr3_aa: ASSRALAGATDTQY
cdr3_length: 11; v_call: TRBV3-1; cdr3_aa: ASSQERNTEAF
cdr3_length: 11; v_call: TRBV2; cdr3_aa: AAAGSPNNEQF
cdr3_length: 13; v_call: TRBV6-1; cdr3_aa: ASSWRANTNYGYT
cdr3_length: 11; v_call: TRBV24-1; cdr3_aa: ATRSRIGDTQY
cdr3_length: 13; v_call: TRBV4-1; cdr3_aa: ASSQPGLVSETQY
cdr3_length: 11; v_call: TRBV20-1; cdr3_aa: SAYGGRTDTQY
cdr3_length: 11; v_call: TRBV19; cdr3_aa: ASSLLFTNEQF
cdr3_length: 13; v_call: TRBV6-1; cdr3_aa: ASSPKQGAGYGYT
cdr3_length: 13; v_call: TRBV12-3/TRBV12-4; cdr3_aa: ASSLRWGMNTEAF
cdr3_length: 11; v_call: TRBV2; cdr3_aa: ASSERQGLQAF
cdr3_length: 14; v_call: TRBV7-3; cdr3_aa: ASSLTWNQGEDTQY
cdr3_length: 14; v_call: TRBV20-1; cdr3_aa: SAQKGSGKGYNEQF